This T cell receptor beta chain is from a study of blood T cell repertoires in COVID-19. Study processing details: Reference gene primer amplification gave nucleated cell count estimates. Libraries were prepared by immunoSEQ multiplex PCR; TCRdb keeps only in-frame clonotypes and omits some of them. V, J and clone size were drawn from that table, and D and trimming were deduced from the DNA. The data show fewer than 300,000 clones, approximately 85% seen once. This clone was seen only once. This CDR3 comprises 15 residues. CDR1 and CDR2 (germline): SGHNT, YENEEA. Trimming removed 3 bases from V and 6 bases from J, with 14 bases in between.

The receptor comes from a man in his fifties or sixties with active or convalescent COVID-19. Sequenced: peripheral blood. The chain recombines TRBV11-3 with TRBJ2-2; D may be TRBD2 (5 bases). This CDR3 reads CASSFGRVRPGELFF. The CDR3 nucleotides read TGTGCCAGCAGCTTTGGGAGAGTCAGACCCGGGGAGCTGTTTTTT.